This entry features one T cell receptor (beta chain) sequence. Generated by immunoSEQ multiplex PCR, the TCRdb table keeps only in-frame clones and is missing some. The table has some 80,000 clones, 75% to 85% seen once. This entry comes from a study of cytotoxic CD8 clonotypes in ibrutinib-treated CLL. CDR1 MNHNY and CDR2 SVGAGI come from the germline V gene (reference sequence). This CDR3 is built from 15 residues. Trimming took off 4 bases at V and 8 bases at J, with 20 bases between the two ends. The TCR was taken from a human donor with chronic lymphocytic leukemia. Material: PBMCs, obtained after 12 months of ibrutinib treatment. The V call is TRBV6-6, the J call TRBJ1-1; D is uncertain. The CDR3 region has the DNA TGTGCCAGCAGTTTCACGGGCTCGGTTAGAAGGGAAGCTTTCTTT. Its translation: CASSFTGSVRREAFF.